The entry that follows covers one T cell receptor beta chain sequence. This clonotype was seen repeatedly, ten times or more. Its antigen is not yet known. Base qualities are not recorded, but no much larger clone differs from it by a single base. The data stem from a study of response to subunit inactivated influenza vaccine (dated by TCRdb to 2016 to 2019). Concerning the study at large: The study used deep quantitative T cell receptor repertoire profiling to track responses to a trivalent subunit inactivated influenza vaccine.

Cut back by 0 bases and 5 bases, the V and J ends lie 15 bases apart. The CDR3 starts with the cysteine, ends with the phenylalanine, and has 15 residues. The CDR3 DNA has 45 bases and is translated from base 1. CDR1 and CDR2 are read off the germline V gene (reference sequence) as SGHKS and YYEKEE. Receptors were amplified or captured by RT-PCR. Sequencing took place on an Illumina HiSeq 2500. TCRdb reanalyzed the raw reads on its own, using fastp at Q25 for trimming and MiXCR for clone calling, and kept in-frame beta chains. Entries are consolidated by CDR3 protein sequence, retaining the most common genes and DNA. Counted in this sample were more than 700,000 distinct CDR3 sequences; around 20% of them appeared once. More than 8.5% of the sample is held by the ten biggest clonotypes. The study at large found these results: It was suggested by the authors that each seasonal influenza vaccination may recruit only a limited number of new T cells.

The receptor comes from a middle-aged man who received an inactivated influenza vaccine. Donor details come from another sample of the same person, matched by shared clones. The sample in question was PBMCs from blood, obtained around 5 days after vaccination. Recombination joined TRBV5-5 with TRBJ2-7; TRBD1 is a weak D gene call, 6 bases matching. The base sequence is TGTGCCAGCAGCTTGGTGCAGGGGAGTTTGGACGAGCAGTACTTC. Its protein product is CASSLVQGSLDEQYF.